A single sample is the source of the 30 T cell receptor beta chains below, sequenced in a study of neoadjuvant anti-PD-1 for oral cavity cancer. Here immunoSEQ multiplex PCR was the method, and the copy in TCRdb shows in-frame clones only, minus some. The sample includes some 14,000 clones, 74% of them seen just once. The time point here: after neoadjuvant nivolumab, at surgical resection. The input for sequencing was PBMCs, taken after nivolumab (anti-PD-1) treatment. The receptors originated from a person aged 40 to 85 with oral cavity squamous cell carcinoma.

The CDR3: CASRKTGANTGELFF. The CDR3 region has the DNA TGTGCCAGTAGAAAAACAGGGGCGAACACCGGGGAGCTGTTTTTT. The chain uses TRBV19 and TRBJ2-2, with 7 bases identical to TRBD1. The CDR3 covers 15 residues. The germline CDR1 and CDR2 sequences are LNHDA and SQIVND (reference sequence). V lost 6 bases and J lost 0; bases outside the gene matches: 4.

The rearrangement joins TRBV29-1 to TRBJ1-2, with 8 bases lining up with TRBD1. The germline V gene has CDR1 SQVTM and CDR2 ANQGSEA. V shed 5 bases, J shed 5 bases, and the junction held 7 bases outside the gene matches. This CDR3 contains 13 residues. Here the CDR3 DNA reads TGCAGCGTTATCACAGGGGGACCGTATGGCTACACCTTC. It codes for CSVITGGPYGYTF.

The V gene is TRBV14, the J gene TRBJ1-2; D is perhaps TRBD1 (5 bases). Germline-derived CDR1 and CDR2 are SGHDN and FVKESK. The CDR3 runs 13 residues. The V end was cut by 7 bases, the J end by 0 bases, with 9 bases between. The CDR3 loop is CASKPGANYGYTF. CDR3 in DNA: TGTGCCAGCAAGCCGGGGGCTAACTATGGCTACACCTTC. Complete variable domain (other parts from reference TRBV14 and TRBJ1-2): EAGVTQFPSHSVIEKGQTVTLRCDPISGHDNLYWYRRVMGKEIKFLLHFVKESKQDESGMPNNRFLAERTGGTYSTLKVQPAELEDSGVYFCASKPGANYGYTFGSGTRLTVV.

This clone was detected only once. The V call is TRBV4-1, the J call TRBJ1-2; tentative D call: TRBD1 (5 bases). The V end lost 0 bases, the J end lost 8 bases, and 7 bases lay between the germline ends. CDR1 is MGHRA, CDR2 YSYEKL, per germline. The CDR3 length is 12 residues. The CDR3 is CASSQDNRGYTF. The CDR3 DNA is TGCGCCAGCAGCCAAGATAACAGGGGCTACACCTTC.

The rearrangement joins TRBV5-1 to TRBJ2-3; 9 bases map to TRBD1. Germline values: CDR1 SGHRS, CDR2 YFSETQ. CDR3 length: 15 residues. After removal of 4 bases from V and 6 bases from J, the junction contained 9 bases not matched to a gene. CDR3 protein: CASSDQQGAGDTQYF. The CDR3 DNA sequence: TGCGCCAGCAGCGATCAACAGGGGGCGGGCGATACGCAGTATTTT.

The chain is built from TRBV11-2 and TRBJ1-6, with D perhaps matching TRBD1 (5 bases). The CDR3 contains 16 residues. V was clipped by 2 bases and J by 3 bases, with 11 bases between them. Germline loops: CDR1 SGHAT, CDR2 FQNNGV. The CDR3 loop reads CASSLYPDIYNSPLHF. As DNA, the CDR3 is TGTGCCAGCAGCTTATATCCGGACATCTATAATTCACCCCTCCACTTT.

The genes are TRBV28 and TRBJ2-7; D gene unclear. Germline V gives CDR1 MDHEN, CDR2 SYDVKM. The CDR3 contains 10 residues. V was pared by 3 bases and J by 6 bases, with 3 bases between. The CDR3 sequence is CASSFGEQYF. The DNA for the CDR3 is TGTGCCAGCAGTTTCGGCGAGCAGTACTTC. Full variable domain (outside the CDR3, taken from reference TRBV28 and TRBJ2-7): DVKVTQSSRYLVKRTGEKVFLECVQDMDHENMFWYRQDPGLGLRLIYFSYDVKMKEKGDIPEGYSVSREKKERFSLILESASTNQTSMYLCASSFGEQYFGPGTRLTVT.

The V call is TRBV2, the J call TRBJ1-1; D might be TRBD1 (5 bases). The CDR3 length is 15 residues. Germline CDR1 SNHLY, CDR2 FYNNEI. V was shortened by 2 bases and J by 0 bases, with 10 bases between the two germline ends. CDR3 bases: TGTGCCAGCAGTGAATTGGGGGGGGTGAACACTGAAGCTTTCTTT. It is translated as CASSELGGVNTEAFF.

The V and J genes are TRBV14 and TRBJ2-3; no firm D call. This CDR3 spans 17 amino acids. Per the germline V gene, CDR1 is SGHDN and CDR2 is FVKESK. V was pared by 0 bases and J by 0 bases, with 13 bases between. The DNA for the CDR3 is TGTGCCAGCAGCCAAGAAGGTCCGGGCCTAAGCACAGATACGCAGTATTTT. It yields the protein CASSQEGPGLSTDTQYF.

This clone has a handful of counts. The chain has TRBV6-5 and TRBJ1-2; D may be TRBD1 (6 bases). Trimming pared 5 bases from V and 0 bases from J, leaving 10 bases between. Germline V CDR1 and CDR2: MNHEY, SVGAGI. The CDR3 length is 14 residues. The CDR3 protein is CASSDRTANYGYTF. As DNA, the CDR3 is TGTGCCAGCAGTGACCGGACAGCTAACTATGGCTACACCTTC.

This chain joins TRBV11-2 and TRBJ2-1, with TRBD2 matching 11 bases. J gave up 2 bases and V 5 bases, and 2 bases lay outside the gene matches. The germline V gene encodes CDR1 SGHAT and CDR2 FQNNGV. This CDR3 comprises 15 residues. The CDR3 DNA sequence: TGTGCCAGCAGCCGACTAGCGGGAACCTACAATGAGCAGTTCTTC. It encodes CASSRLAGTYNEQFF.

The chain combines TRBV5-4 with TRBJ2-1; D uncertain. V dropped 1 base and J dropped 0 bases, with 8 bases sitting between them. The CDR3 contains 15 residues. The germline V gene encodes CDR1 SGHNT and CDR2 YYREEE (reference sequence). The CDR3 loop reads CASSLTGYSYNEQFF. CDR3 coding DNA: TGTGCCAGCAGCTTGACCGGATACTCCTACAATGAGCAGTTCTTC. Full variable domain (remainder filled in from reference TRBV5-4 and TRBJ2-1): ETGVTQSPTHLIKTRGQQVTLRCSSQSGHNTVSWYQQALGQGPQFIFQYYREEENGRGNFPPRFSGLQFPNYSSELNVNALELDDSALYLCASSLTGYSYNEQFFGPGTRLTVL.

This chain joins TRBV4-1 and TRBJ2-3; the D gene is possibly TRBD2 (7 bases). The CDR3 length is 17 residues. Germline-derived CDR1 and CDR2 are MGHRA and YSYEKL. Trimming took 5 bases from V and 2 from J, leaving 20 bases between them. This CDR3 is CASSWSRGARDTDTQYF. The CDR3 DNA follows: TGCGCCAGCAGCTGGTCCCGGGGGGCCAGGGACACAGATACGCAGTATTTT.

This rearrangement joins TRBV4-1 to TRBJ1-2; D gene uncertain. Trimming pared 0 bases from V and 4 bases from J, leaving 6 bases between. From germline, CDR1 is MGHRA and CDR2 YSYEKL. The CDR3 is made up of 13 amino acids. Written as DNA, the CDR3 is TGCGCCAGCAGCCAAGAGGGAGTCTATGGCTACACCTTC. This encodes CASSQEGVYGYTF.

The genes are TRBV5-6 and TRBJ1-1, with D possibly matching TRBD1 (6 bases). This CDR3 comprises 16 residues. Germline CDR1 reads SGHDT; CDR2 reads YYEEEE. V lost 4 bases to trimming and J lost 4 bases, with 20 bases between them. The CDR3 here is CASSANLGRGSTEAFF. The CDR3 coding sequence is TGTGCCAGCAGCGCCAATCTTGGCAGGGGATCCACTGAAGCTTTCTTT.

The rearrangement joins TRBV28 to TRBJ1-2, with D tentatively TRBD1 (6 bases). V was cut by 5 bases and J by 2 bases, with 12 bases left in between. The germline V gene has CDR1 MDHEN and CDR2 SYDVKM. CDR3 length equals 14 residues. CDR3 nucleotide sequence: TGTGCCAGCAGTCGCTTAGGGGGGAACTATGGCTACACCTTC. Its protein product is CASSRLGGNYGYTF.

The V call is TRBV2, the J call TRBJ1-6; D perhaps matches TRBD1 (6 bases). The CDR3 has 13 amino acids. Germline V gene sequence: CDR1 SNHLY, CDR2 FYNNEI. V was pared by 6 bases and J by 7 bases, with 10 bases between. CDR3 loop: CASRNRENSPLHF. The CDR3 DNA sequence: TGTGCCAGCAGAAACAGGGAGAATTCACCCCTCCACTTT.

This clone came up a few times. V and J are TRBV25-1 and TRBJ2-2, with D unclear. Germline V gene lookup returns CDR1 MGHDK and CDR2 SYGVNS. Trimming stripped 3 bases from V and 4 bases from J, with 6 bases between. This CDR3 region has 13 residues. CDR3 nucleotide sequence: TGTGCCAGCAGTGACGGTTTCACCGGGGAGCTGTTTTTT. This gives the protein CASSDGFTGELFF.

The chain carries TRBV5-5 and TRBJ2-1; 10 bases are a match to TRBD2. Unmatched junction bases numbered 6, after V lost 5 bases and J lost 1 base. The CDR3 loop spans 16 amino acids. Germline V gene sequence: CDR1 SGHKS, CDR2 YYEKEE (reference sequence). CDR3 amino acids: CASSSLAGKSYNEQFF. DNA of the CDR3: TGTGCCAGCAGTTCACTAGCGGGGAAATCCTACAATGAGCAGTTCTTC.

This clone showed up just a few times. Different DNA sequences within this sample yield the same CDR3. This chain uses TRBV9 with TRBJ2-1, with D unresolved. The germline V and J ends were trimmed by 0 bases and 4 bases, with 11 bases remaining between them. Per the germline V gene, CDR1 is SGDLS and CDR2 is YYNGEE. This CDR3 has 15 residues. The CDR3 bases are TGTGCCAGCAGCGTAGCCGGCGGTGGGTACAATGAGCAGTTCTTC. As protein: CASSVAGGGYNEQFF. Filled out from reference TRBV9 and TRBJ2-1, the complete variable domain reads DSGVTQTPKHLITATGQRVTLRCSPRSGDLSVYWYQQSLDQGLQFLIQYYNGEERAKGNILERFSAQQFPDLHSELNLSSLELGDSALYFCASSVAGGGYNEQFFGPGTRLTVL.

J is TRBJ1-5 and V is TRBV19, with D possibly being TRBD1 (5 bases). CDR3 length: 15 amino acids. Germline V gives CDR1 LNHDA, CDR2 SQIVND (reference sequence). V gave up 6 bases and J gave up 5 bases, with 17 bases separating them. CDR3 sequence: CASSGTARRHQPQHF. CDR3 bases: TGTGCCAGTAGCGGGACCGCCCGGAGACATCAGCCCCAGCATTTT.

V usage is TRBV7-6 and J usage is TRBJ1-3; D may be TRBD1 (6 bases). Germline CDR1 is SGHVS and CDR2 is FNYEAQ. The CDR3 has 15 residues. The germline V and J ends were trimmed by 4 bases and 0 bases, with 10 bases remaining between them. CDR3 protein: CASSSQGTSGNTIYF. CDR3 DNA sequence: TGTGCCAGCAGCTCACAGGGAACCTCTGGAAACACCATATATTTT.

This chain uses TRBV4-1 with TRBJ2-3; D gene unclear. In germline, CDR1 is MGHRA, CDR2 YSYEKL. The V end was cut by 1 base, the J end by 0 bases, with 5 bases between. The CDR3 consists of 14 residues. Here the CDR3 reads CASSQGRSTDTQYF. The CDR3 coding sequence is TGCGCCAGCAGCCAAGGCAGGAGCACAGATACGCAGTATTTT.

The chain combines TRBV2 with TRBJ1-5; 7 positions agree with TRBD1. CDR1 and CDR2 (germline): SNHLY, FYNNEI. The V and J ends lost 5 bases and 6 bases, in that order; junction bases with no gene match: 7. This CDR3 is built from 14 residues. The CDR3 spells CASSPGTVGQPQHF. CDR3 DNA: TGTGCCAGCAGTCCGGGGACAGTGGGTCAGCCCCAGCATTTT.

The V call is TRBV10-3, the J call TRBJ1-5; no clear D. Germline V gene sequence: CDR1 ENHRY, CDR2 SYGVKD. The CDR3 length is 14 residues. V was trimmed by 2 bases and J by 5 bases, leaving 10 bases between them. The CDR3 DNA follows: TGTGCCATCAGTGAGATGGCCAATTATCAGCCCCAGCATTTT. Protein: CAISEMANYQPQHF.

This chain connects TRBV19 to TRBJ1-5; D may be TRBD1 (5 bases). Germline lookup yields CDR1 LNHDA and CDR2 SQIVND (reference sequence). The CDR3 is made up of 15 amino acids. Trimming took 6 bases from V and 2 from J, leaving 14 bases between them. The CDR3 DNA sequence: TGTGCCAGTAGGGATTTTCTGGGGGGCAATCAGCCCCAGCATTTT. It encodes CASRDFLGGNQPQHF.

The genes are TRBV5-4 and TRBJ2-7, with D perhaps TRBD1 (6 bases). CDR1 and CDR2 (germline): SGHNT, YYREEE (reference sequence). The CDR3 has 14 residues. V lost 3 bases, J lost 4 bases, and 14 bases lay in between. DNA of the CDR3: TGTGCCAGCAGCTCGCTGGACAGCCTTTACGAGCAGTACTTC. Encoded protein: CASSSLDSLYEQYF.

The chain joins TRBV6-6 to TRBJ1-1; 7 bases align to TRBD1. The V gene end was trimmed by 2 bases and the J gene end by 10 bases; junction bases not matched to a gene: 4. CDR3 length: 12 amino acids. Germline V lookup: CDR1 MNHNY, CDR2 SVGAGI (reference sequence). The CDR3 DNA reads TGTGCCAGCAGTTACACAACAGGGGTAGCTTTCTTT. Translated, it gives CASSYTTGVAFF.

The V and J genes are TRBV9 and TRBJ2-7; possibly TRBD1 or TRBD2 for D (5 bases each). The CDR3 totals 16 residues. Germline CDR1 SGDLS, CDR2 YYNGEE. V shed 0 bases and J shed 2 bases, with 15 bases lying between them. CDR3 sequence: CASSVGLGAAPYEQYF. CDR3 DNA: TGTGCCAGCAGCGTAGGTCTCGGGGCCGCCCCCTACGAGCAGTACTTC.

The CDR3 coding sequence is TGCGCCAGCAGGAGAGGGACTAGCCCGGGTGAGCAGTTCTTC. Translated: CASRRGTSPGEQFF. This chain links TRBV10-2 with TRBJ2-1; 9 nucleotides agree with TRBD2. Germline-derived CDR1 and CDR2 are WSHSY and SAAADI. CDR3 length: 14 amino acids. Trimming cost V 6 bases and J 9 bases; bases outside gene matches: 9.